The 3 T cell receptor beta chains in this list originate from one sample, sequenced in a study of multiple sclerosis patients with progressive multifocal leukoencephalopathy. The time point denotes: time of PML onset. Libraries were prepared by immunoSEQ multiplex PCR; TCRdb keeps only in-frame clonotypes and omits some of them. The profile covers roughly 32,000 clones, with over 80% appearing a single time and around 5.7% taken by the ten largest. Sequences were derived from PBMCs, sampled from a patient treated with natalizumab. All receptors come from a woman between 35 and 50 years old with progressive multifocal leukoencephalopathy.

This clone was recorded a few times. The V gene is TRBV12-5, the J gene TRBJ2-4; 7 bases are shared with TRBD2. Germline V lookup: CDR1 LGHNT, CDR2 FRNRAP. The CDR3 extends over 15 amino acids. The ends lost 7 bases at V and 8 bases at J; junction bases unmatched: 14. The CDR3 spells CASAPGGTTVDIQYF. The DNA for the CDR3 is TGTGCTAGTGCCCCCGGGGGGACTACCGTGGACATTCAGTACTTC.

V is TRBV30 and J is TRBJ1-2; D is possibly TRBD1 (5 bases). Looked up from germline, CDR1 is GTSNPN and CDR2 is SVGIG (reference sequence). This CDR3 is 12 amino acids long. V was pared by 4 bases and J by 8 bases, with 14 bases between. The CDR3 bases are TGTGCCTGGATTGGGGGGGGACGAGGCTACACCTTC. Amino acids: CAWIGGGRGYTF.

This clone is a singleton in its sample. The chain joins TRBV27 to TRBJ2-3; D is uncertain. This CDR3 has 15 residues. Trimming removed 2 bases at V and 1 base at J, with 10 bases between. Germline values: CDR1 MNHEY, CDR2 SMNVEV (reference sequence). The CDR3 DNA is TGTGCCAGCAGTTTAAAAGTTTCCGGCACAGATACGCAGTATTTT. Protein: CASSLKVSGTDTQYF.